A selection of T cell receptor beta chains follows, all from one sample in a study of T cells in pancreatic ductal adenocarcinoma. Produced via immunoSEQ multiplex PCR; TCRdb's table is partial and in-frame only. The sample contains about 31,000 clones, just over 90% of which appear only once. The sample consisted of PBMCs. Receptors were obtained from a human donor with pancreatic ductal adenocarcinoma. The conserved cysteine and the conserved F or W are not part of the CDR3 here. A D gene is named only where the DNA matches it firmly. Clone size is given for some rows only: seen once, a few or many times, or a class if the clone is expanded.

>TRBD2|TRBV7-9|-|TRBJ2-2
ASSFGTSHTGELF
>-|TRBV6-6|-|TRBJ1-2
ASKRDGYT
>TRBD2|TRBV18|-|TRBJ2-1
ASSVGGVAGGEQF
>-|TRBV7-8|-|TRBJ2-7
ASSPSEMVQY
>-|TRBV5-1|-|TRBJ2-7
ASSLGAYYEQY
>-|TRBV4-1|-|TRBJ2-3
ASSQGGSTDTQY
>-|TRBV18|-|TRBJ2-5
ASSPGVQETQY
>-|TRBV18|-|TRBJ2-1
ASSPTVWDEQF
>TRBD2|TRBV2|-|TRBJ2-2
ASSAGVGNTGELF
>-|TRBV18|-|TRBJ1-5
ASSPGEGNQPQH
>TRBD1|TRBV5-1|-|TRBJ2-1
ASSLSGGNEQF
>-|TRBV7-2|few|TRBJ2-7
ASSSKYEQY
>-|TRBV15|-|TRBJ1-5
ATSRDRGSNQPQH
>TRBD2|TRBV6-5|-|TRBJ2-5
ASSGLAVQETQY
>TRBD1|TRBV19|-|TRBJ1-5
ASRTGGSYSNQPQH
>-|TRBV28|-|TRBJ2-7
GRQELYEQY
>TRBD2|TRBV7-2|-|TRBJ2-1
ASSLRLAGGPYNEQF
>-|TRBV5-1|-|TRBJ2-7
ASSHGGSYEQY
>-|TRBV20-1|once|TRBJ2-5
SARDWETQY
>-|TRBV29-1|-|TRBJ1-3
SVEWGVGNTIY
>TRBD1|TRBV18|once|TRBJ1-5
ASSPRQGPQPQH
>TRBD2|TRBV2|-|-
ASSLTTSGSSYEQY
>-|TRBV28|few|TRBJ2-7
ASSLALLQGEQY
>-|TRBV4-2|-|TRBJ2-7
ASSQGAGWSYEQY
>TRBD2|TRBV28|-|TRBJ2-5
ASRGGVAGPQETQY
>-|TRBV11-2|-|TRBJ1-1
ASSTPDRITEAF
>TRBD2|TRBV11-3|-|TRBJ2-5
ASSLSSSGASRETQY
>TRBD1|TRBV18|-|TRBJ2-3
ASSPTGVSEVDTQY
>-|TRBV6-5|-|TRBJ1-5
ASSYLGAGQPQH
>-|TRBV5-6|-|TRBJ2-1
ASSLRVGRYNEQF
>TRBD2|TRBV7-3|-|TRBJ2-2
ASSAHPAGEFSGELF
>TRBD2|TRBV7-2|once|TRBJ2-2
ASSSSGTSGTGELF